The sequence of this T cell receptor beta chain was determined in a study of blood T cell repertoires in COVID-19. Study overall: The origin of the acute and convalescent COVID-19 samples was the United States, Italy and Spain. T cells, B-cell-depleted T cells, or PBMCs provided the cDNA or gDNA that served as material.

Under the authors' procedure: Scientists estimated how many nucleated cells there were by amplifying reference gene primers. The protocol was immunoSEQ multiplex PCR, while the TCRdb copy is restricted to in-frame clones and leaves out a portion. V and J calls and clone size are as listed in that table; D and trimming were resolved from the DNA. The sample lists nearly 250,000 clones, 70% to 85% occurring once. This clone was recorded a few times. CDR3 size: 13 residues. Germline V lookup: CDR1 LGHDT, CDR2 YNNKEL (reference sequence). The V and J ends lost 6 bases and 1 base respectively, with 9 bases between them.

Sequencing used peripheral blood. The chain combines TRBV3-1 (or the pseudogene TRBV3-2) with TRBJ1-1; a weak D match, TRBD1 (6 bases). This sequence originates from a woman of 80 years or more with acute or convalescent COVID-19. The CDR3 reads CASRGQTNTEAFF. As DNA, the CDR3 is TGTGCCAGCAGGGGACAAACGAACACTGAAGCTTTCTTT.